This passage covers 32 T cell receptor beta chains from one sample sequenced in a study of regulatory T cells in long-lasting Graves disease. As to time point: newly diagnosed GD, antithyroid drugs for less than 3 months. PBMCs were the source of the RNA used for TCR sequencing. Relying on iRepertoire HTBI primers and Arm-PCR of CDR3 regions, the team built TCR beta libraries. TCRdb independently ran MiXCR on the multiplex PCR reads; one entry per CDR3 protein. The sample has under 300,000 distinct CDR3 sequences, approximately 20% seen once. This same sample was also part of a study on T cells in Graves' hyperthyroidism and ophthalmopathy.

This specimen was peripheral blood mononuclear cells (PBMCs), taken at new diagnosis, from a patient treated with antithyroid drugs. These receptors originate from a woman aged 25-40 years with Graves disease.

At least ten counts were recorded for this clonotype. This rearrangement joins TRBV10-2 to TRBJ1-4; D unclear. The germline CDR1 and CDR2 sequences are WSHSY and SAAADI. The V gene lost 6 bases and the J gene lost 10 bases, with 9 bases spanning the gap. This CDR3 is 11 amino acids long. CDR3 amino acids: CASSLAGKLFF. The CDR3 DNA reads as TGCGCCAGCAGCCTAGCTGGAAAACTGTTTTTT.

The chain joins TRBV25-1 to TRBJ2-2; D perhaps matches TRBD1 (5 bases). CDR3 length: 15 residues. Trimming cost V 6 bases and J 5 bases, with 16 bases left between them. Germline V gene sequence: CDR1 MGHDK, CDR2 SYGVNS. DNA for the CDR3: TGTGCCAGCAGGACAGACCCCGAAGGAACCGGGGAGCTGTTTTTT. This codes for CASRTDPEGTGELFF.

There are a few counts of this clonotype. The gene calls are TRBV7-8 and TRBJ2-7; TRBD2 agrees at 9 bases. V dropped 5 bases and J dropped 7; count of bases not matched to a gene: 9. Germline lookup yields CDR1 SGHVS and CDR2 FQNEAQ. CDR3 length equals 14 residues. CDR3 sequence: CASSGGAGGREQYF. The CDR3 DNA reads as TGTGCCAGCAGCGGGGGGGCGGGGGGGCGAGAGCAGTACTTC.

In its sample, this clonotype was seen many times. CDR3 sequence reads: CASSPRGTQETQYF. The CDR3 region has the DNA TGTGCCAGCTCACCACGGGGAACCCAAGAGACCCAGTACTTC. The chain has TRBV18 and TRBJ2-5; no definite D call. Germline V CDR1 and CDR2: KGHSH, LQKENI. There are 14 residues in the CDR3. V was pared by 1 base and J by 1 base, with 7 bases between. The whole variable domain, filled in from reference TRBV18 and TRBJ2-5, reads NAGVMQNPRHLVRRRGQEARLRCSPMKGHSHVYWYRQLPEEGLKFMVYLQKENIIDESGMPKERFSAEFPKEGPSILRIQQVVRGDSAAYFCASSPRGTQETQYFGPGTRLLVL.

This clonotype was detected ten times or more. In DNA, the CDR3 is TGTGCCAGCAGCGTGGAACAGGGTGGCACTGAAGCTTTCTTT. This gives the protein CASSVEQGGTEAFF. V is TRBV9 and J is TRBJ1-1; TRBD1 might be the D (6 bases). Trimming cost V 2 bases and J 4 bases, with 12 bases left between them. Germline CDR1 reads SGDLS; CDR2 reads YYNGEE. The CDR3 length is 14 residues.

This rearrangement joins TRBV5-4 to TRBJ2-7; perhaps TRBD1 as D (5 bases). CDR3 length: 13 amino acids. Germline CDR1 reads SGHNT; CDR2 reads YYREEE (reference sequence). V was trimmed by 1 base and J by 6 bases, leaving 11 bases between them. The CDR3 nucleotides are TGTGCCAGCAGCTTGAGCGCAGGGTCCGAGCAGTACTTC. It translates to CASSLSAGSEQYF.

The sample holds many counts of this clonotype. The genes are TRBV7-8 and TRBJ1-4, with D maybe TRBD1 (5 bases). Per germline, CDR1 SGHVS and CDR2 FQNEAQ. CDR3 length: 13 amino acids. Trimming left V 1 base short and J 12 bases short, with 12 bases between. The CDR3 DNA reads TGTGCCAGCAGCTTAGGAAGCAGGGTCGAACTGTTTTTT. Amino acids: CASSLGSRVELFF.

This clonotype was counted at least ten times. V and J are TRBV12-3 or TRBV12-4 and TRBJ1-2; tentatively, D is TRBD1 (5 bases). Trimming took off 1 base at V and 7 bases at J, with 19 bases between the two ends. The CDR3 covers 16 residues. The CDR3 sequence is CASSLGLGGWDCGYTF. The CDR3 DNA reads as TGTGCCAGCAGTTTAGGGTTGGGGGGTTGGGACTGTGGCTACACCTTC.

In regard to this clonotype: With a much larger clone just one base away, this may be a read error. V usage is TRBV4-1 and J usage is TRBJ1-1; a possible D gene is TRBD1 (6 bases). The germline V and J ends were trimmed by 8 bases and 3 bases, with 16 bases remaining between them. Looked up from germline, CDR1 is MGHRA and CDR2 is YSYEKL. This CDR3 has 14 amino acids. The chain's CDR3 is CASAGIGGHTEAFF. CDR3 in DNA: TGCGCCAGCGCTGGGATAGGGGGACACACTGAAGCTTTCTTT.

This clonotype was seen repeatedly, ten times or more. This chain uses TRBV20-1 with TRBJ2-1; 7 bases agree with TRBD1. V shed 6 bases and J 6 bases; nucleotides not matched to a gene: 20. Germline V gene sequence: CDR1 DFQATT, CDR2 SNEGSKA (reference sequence). This CDR3 spans 17 amino acids. The chain's CDR3 is CSARQGPWGYESNEQFF. CDR3 sequence (DNA): TGCAGTGCCCGACAGGGACCTTGGGGCTATGAAAGCAATGAGCAGTTCTTC.

In its sample, this clonotype was seen many times. The chain recombines TRBV6-5 with TRBJ1-1, with D maybe TRBD1 (6 bases). The germline V gene has CDR1 MNHEY and CDR2 SVGAGI. This CDR3 has 15 amino acids. Trimming stripped 0 bases from V and 4 bases from J, with 12 bases between. The CDR3 region has the DNA TGTGCCAGCAGTTACTCGGGGGGCTTTGTCACTGAAGCTTTCTTT. Residues: CASSYSGGFVTEAFF.

The sample holds many counts of this clonotype. The genes are TRBV4-1 and TRBJ1-5; D gene unclear. The V gene's germline CDR1 is MGHRA and CDR2 YSYEKL. The CDR3 length is 14 residues. The V end was cut by 2 bases, the J end by 6 bases, with 11 bases between. CDR3 nucleotides: TGCGCCAGCAGCCAACTCCCCTGGGTTCAGCCCCAGCATTTT. It translates to CASSQLPWVQPQHF.

This clonotype was observed many times. The chain uses TRBV10-3 and TRBJ1-1, with 8 bases identical to TRBD1. The V segment lost 0 bases and the J segment 1 base; nucleotides outside the gene matches: 7. The CDR3 spans 17 residues. Germline V gives CDR1 ENHRY, CDR2 SYGVKD. CDR3 sequence reads: CAISESSRGLRNTEAFF. The CDR3 DNA reads as TGTGCCATCAGTGAGTCGAGCAGGGGGCTAAGGAACACTGAAGCTTTCTTT.

This clonotype came up many times. This sequence joins TRBV5-1 and TRBJ1-1; D may be TRBD1 (6 bases). This CDR3 has 14 residues. Germline CDR1 and CDR2: SGHRS and YFSETQ. Trimming stripped 4 bases from V and 4 bases from J, with 14 bases between. The CDR3 loop reads CASSTQGSGTEAFF. In DNA form, the CDR3 reads TGCGCCAGCAGCACCCAGGGGAGCGGCACTGAAGCTTTCTTT.

This clonotype has a count of ten or more. The junction shows a germline mismatch at one end, possibly a read error. The chain uses TRBV4-2 and TRBJ2-1; TRBD2 agrees at 10 bases. CDR3 length equals 16 residues. The V gene's germline CDR1 is LGHNA and CDR2 YNFKEQ. DNA for the CDR3: TGTGCCAGCAGCCAAGCGAGCGGGGGGGCGTACATTGAGCAGTTCTTC. This codes for CASSQASGGAYIEQFF.

This clonotype was detected ten times or more. CDR3 in amino acids: CASGLSGPTGELFF. Here the CDR3 DNA reads TGTGCTAGTGGCCTTAGCGGTCCCACCGGGGAGCTGTTTTTT. The V gene is TRBV12-5, the J gene TRBJ2-2; D might be TRBD2 (6 bases). Germline lookup yields CDR1 LGHNT and CDR2 FRNRAP. This CDR3 comprises 14 residues. The germline V and J ends were trimmed by 6 bases and 4 bases, with 12 bases remaining between them.

This clonotype was recorded many times. V is TRBV6-1 and J is TRBJ1-6; 7 bases match TRBD1. V dropped 6 bases and J dropped 5; count of bases not matched to a gene: 4. Per the germline V gene, CDR1 is MNHNS and CDR2 is SASEGT. The CDR3 is made up of 14 amino acids. The CDR3 here is CASRRQGHNSPLHF. The CDR3, as DNA: TGTGCCAGCAGGCGACAGGGACATAATTCACCCCTCCACTTT.

At least ten counts were recorded for this clonotype. The V and J genes are TRBV5-1 and TRBJ2-1; the D gene is possibly TRBD2 (7 bases). The V gene lost 6 bases and the J gene lost 4 bases, with 23 bases spanning the gap. CDR1 and CDR2 from the germline V gene are SGHRS and YFSETQ. This CDR3 has 17 amino acids. Here the CDR3 DNA reads TGCGCCAGCACTCAATCTGCCGGGGGGACATCATACAATGAGCAGTTCTTC. As protein: CASTQSAGGTSYNEQFF. Full variable domain (outside the CDR3, taken from reference TRBV5-1 and TRBJ2-1): KAGVTQTPRYLIKTRGQQVTLSCSPISGHRSVSWYQQTPGQGLQFLFEYFSETQRNKGNFPGRFSGRQFSNSRSEMNVSTLELGDSALYLCASTQSAGGTSYNEQFFGPGTRLTVL.

This clonotype came up many times. The chain links TRBV6-5 to TRBJ1-2; TRBD1 agrees at 8 bases. CDR1 is MNHEY, CDR2 SVGAGI, per germline. After removal of 2 bases from V and 5 bases from J, the junction contained 7 bases not matched to a gene. The CDR3 extends over 15 amino acids. The CDR3 DNA is TGTGCCAGCAGTTACCTAACCAGGGGGCAATATGGCTACACCTTC. The encoded protein is CASSYLTRGQYGYTF.

The sample holds many counts of this clonotype. A read error may be the cause here, since a much bigger clone is one base away. The genes are TRBV3-1 and TRBJ1-1, with 7 bases matching TRBD1. Per germline, CDR1 LGHDT and CDR2 YNNKEL (reference sequence). The junction had 11 bases not matched to a gene; V was cut back by 5 bases and J by 11 bases. The CDR3 spans 13 residues. CDR3 DNA: TGTGCCAGCAGCGAAAGGGACAGTCTTGGGGCTTTCTTT. This codes for CASSERDSLGAFF.

In this sample, this clonotype turned up many times. The chain has TRBV6-5 and TRBJ2-7, with 7 bases that match TRBD1. Unmatched junction bases numbered 7, after V lost 0 bases and J lost 5 bases. Germline lookup yields CDR1 MNHEY and CDR2 SVGAGI. The CDR3 is 15 amino acids. The CDR3 sequence: CASSYSVTGQHEQYF. Written as DNA, the CDR3 is TGTGCCAGCAGTTACTCAGTGACAGGGCAACACGAGCAGTACTTC.

This clonotype was found many times. The chain combines TRBV5-4 with TRBJ2-7; perhaps TRBD2 as D (5 bases). Trimming removed 5 bases from V and 6 bases from J, with 21 bases in between. The CDR3 contains 15 residues. Germline lookup yields CDR1 SGHNT and CDR2 YYREEE (reference sequence). CDR3 sequence reads: CASRYEDLLAVEQYF. Here the CDR3 DNA reads TGTGCCAGCAGGTACGAGGACTTGTTGGCGGTCGAGCAGTACTTC.

This clonotype was picked up many times. The rearrangement joins TRBV7-8 to TRBJ1-1; D is ambiguous. The V gene's germline CDR1 is SGHVS and CDR2 FQNEAQ. The V gene lost 5 bases and the J gene lost 8 bases, with 12 bases spanning the gap. The CDR3 consists of 12 residues. Here the CDR3 DNA reads TGTGCCAGCAGCCGCCGCCCTTTCGAAGCTTTCTTT. Translating gives CASSRRPFEAFF.

V and J are TRBV7-3 and TRBJ1-3; no reliable D call. With 2 bases removed from V and 4 bases from J, the gap between germline ends came to 6 bases. Germline loops: CDR1 SGHTA, CDR2 FQGTGA. The CDR3 spans 13 residues. CDR3 in amino acids: CASSLDEGNTIYF. CDR3 in DNA: TGTGCCAGCAGCTTAGACGAAGGAAACACCATATATTTT.

In the case of this clonotype: With only one base between it and a far larger clone, this is likely a read error. J is TRBJ1-6 and V is TRBV11-2; D is undetermined. V gave up 8 bases and J gave up 6 bases, with 20 bases separating them. Per the germline V gene, CDR1 is SGHAT and CDR2 is FQNNGV. The CDR3 totals 16 residues. The CDR3, as DNA: TGTGCCAGCGGACCAATAGGTGGCAACGGTAATTCACCCCTCCACTTT. It yields the protein CASGPIGGNGNSPLHF.

This chain uses TRBV2 with TRBJ2-2; 9 bases are a match to TRBD1. V trimming: 6 bases; J trimming: 3 bases; junction bases outside the gene matches: 8. The CDR3 covers 16 residues. CDR1 is SNHLY, CDR2 FYNNEI, per germline. The CDR3 DNA follows: TGTGCCAGCAGCGAACAGGGGGCCGACTACACCGGGGAGCTGTTTTTT. Translation gives CASSEQGADYTGELFF.

This clonotype was picked up many times. The chain recombines TRBV12-3 or TRBV12-4 with TRBJ1-2; 9 bases agree with TRBD1. The CDR3 spans 16 residues. V lost 8 bases and J lost 1; bases outside the gene matches: 11. The CDR3 DNA reads as TGTGCCAGCTGCTCCCCCGGGACAGGGTTTAACTATGGCTACACCTTC. This gives the protein CASCSPGTGFNYGYTF.

This clonotype was observed many times. The CDR3 region has the DNA TGCAGTGCTAGGAGTCAGTTAAATCAGCCCCAGCATTTT. Residues: CSARSQLNQPQHF. The genes are TRBV20-1 and TRBJ1-5; no firm D call. CDR1 and CDR2 (germline): DFQATT, SNEGSKA (reference sequence). The CDR3 length is 13 residues. V dropped 3 bases and J dropped 4 bases, with 10 bases sitting between them.

This clonotype was counted between two and nine times. The gene calls are TRBV27 and TRBJ1-1; no firm D call. V gave up 5 bases and J gave up 0 bases, with 16 bases separating them. The CDR3 sequence is 16 residues long. Germline loops: CDR1 MNHEY, CDR2 SMNVEV (reference sequence). The CDR3 spells CASSPRVGLMNTEAFF. CDR3 sequence (DNA): TGTGCCAGCAGTCCCCGGGTGGGCCTTATGAACACTGAAGCTTTCTTT.

As to this clonotype: It is likely a read error: a sequence one base away is far more abundant. The rearrangement links TRBV12-3 or TRBV12-4 to TRBJ2-3; D is undetermined. The assigned J gene may be wrong: the sequence end matches TRBJ1-1 better. The CDR3 covers 17 residues. As DNA, the CDR3 is TGTGCCAGCAGTTTAGGGAAAGAATTTAAGGGATGGACTGAAGCTTTCTTT. Amino acids: CASSLGKEFKGWTEAFF.

This clonotype was seen repeatedly, ten times or more. The chain combines TRBV7-6 with TRBJ1-3; unclear D gene. The CDR3 is made up of 16 amino acids. Germline CDR1 reads SGHVS; CDR2 reads FNYEAQ. Between the trimmed V and J ends, which lost 0 bases and 2 bases, there was a span of 11 bases. The CDR3 region is CASSLAGISPGNTIYF. CDR3 nucleotides: TGTGCCAGCAGCTTAGCGGGGATCTCGCCTGGAAACACCATATATTTT.

The gene calls are TRBV11-2 and TRBJ1-3; TRBD1 matches 7 bases. This CDR3 has 15 residues. Germline V gene lookup returns CDR1 SGHAT and CDR2 FQNNGV. The junction had 3 bases not matched to a gene; V was cut back by 4 bases and J by 0 bases. The DNA of the CDR3 is TGTGCCAGCAGCTGGGGACAGCCCTCTGGAAACACCATATATTTT. Its protein is CASSWGQPSGNTIYF.